What follows describes a single TCR beta chain. Its antigen is not known. Using immunoSEQ multiplex PCR, the repertoire was profiled, and TCRdb retains in-frame clones only, with some absent. The sample records about 54,000 clones, approximately 84% being singletons. This sample is part of a study of OX40 agonist ivuxolimab in advanced cancers. The overall study: One hepatocellular carcinoma and a couple of cutaneous melanoma patients partially responded.

Per the germline V gene, CDR1 is SGHNT and CDR2 is YYREEE (reference sequence). With 4 bases clipped from V and 1 base from J, the junction kept 5 bases outside the gene matches. The CDR3 covers 14 residues. Broader study findings: Expanded clones belonging to CD8+ T cells outnumbered, on average, those of CD4+. The 0.1-3.0 mg/kg partial responders had among the lowest clonal expansion.

The chain is built from TRBV5-4 and TRBJ2-7; 7 positions match TRBD1. The TCR originated in an adult with an advanced solid tumor such as melanoma, head and neck, liver or kidney cancer. Source: CD4+ or CD8+ T cells sorted from blood, taken in a trial of the OX40 agonist ivuxolimab. The CDR3 region is CASSPATGSYEQYF. CDR3 sequence (DNA): TGTGCCAGCAGCCCCGCGACAGGGTCCTACGAGCAGTACTTC.